This T cell receptor beta chain was recorded in a study of CD8+ T cells in alopecia areata (dated by TCRdb to the late 2010s). In the study overall: The treated patients took part in an open-label pilot trial in which moderate-to-severe alopecia areata was treated with oral tofacitinib at 5 to 10 mg twice daily. Scalp tissue and sorted CD4+ and CD8+ peripheral blood T cells from patchy and totalis/universalis alopecia areata patients and from healthy controls were covered by human TCRbeta sequencing. For the treated patients, the SALT score, which quantifies what percentage of scalp surface area is affected, served as the measure of disease severity. TCRbeta CDR3 regions were amplified by immunoSEQ multiplex PCR using 35 Vbeta forward and 13 Jbeta reverse primers. RNA was extracted with the PAXgene miRNA kit for fixed scalp, the miRNeasy kit for PBMCs, and the RNeasy kit for mouse skin. Clonality in the scalp was compared among normal scalp (n=4), patchy alopecia areata scalp (n=8), and alopecia totalis/universalis scalp (n=8). Biopsies were taken from tofacitinib-treated patients at baseline and again at 4 and 24 weeks into treatment, and several of those patients also had a later scalp biopsy. Tofacitinib was administered for 6 to 18 months, and 6 months of follow-up off drug were then conducted to assess delayed response and recurrence. In both human patients and the C3H/HeJ mouse model, the study applied high-throughput TCRbeta sequencing to look at T cell clonal expansion in alopecia areata. Overall results and qualifications from the work: Unlike mouse skin, which is dominated by gammadelta T cells, normal human skin has resident alphabeta T cells that are also sequenced, and this complicates analysis of the scalp TCR repertoire. Scalp clonality and the number of expanded CD8+ clones among the top 100 scalp clones were significantly decreased by tofacitinib. The treated cohort was small, with a single nonresponder, so links between baseline CD8+ expansion and response need larger studies. Higher clonality and more expanded CD8+ clones were observed in lesional scalp than in normal scalp, particularly in alopecia totalis/universalis, a finding suggestive of antigenic drive. Many expanded lesional clones were found to persist in scalp and blood during tofacitinib treatment, and relapse after treatment cessation may be partly explained by this persistence. Compared with mice, TCR sequences shared between patients were less clear, possibly partly because of HLA diversity across the patient population.

The CDR3 starts with the cysteine, ends with the phenylalanine, and has 16 residues. Here the CDR3 DNA is all that survives: 48 bases in frame from base 1. Based on the germline V gene (reference sequence), the CDR1 and CDR2 sequences are SEHNR and FQNEAQ. V is trimmed back by 0 bases and J by 1 base, and the junction contains 6 bases that no gene match accounts for. This specimen's treatment or condition label, per the study, means: oral pan-JAK inhibitor, 5-10 mg twice daily. Peripheral blood and lesional scalp punch biopsies were obtained from patients with alopecia areata. PBMCs were separated by density centrifugation and stained for CD3, CD4 and CD8, after which CD4+ and CD8+ T cells were sorted on a FACSAria. The receptor library was made with the immunoSEQ multiplex PCR assay. RNA was extracted from all samples and reverse transcribed into cDNA, which served as template for TCR sequencing. SuperScript III was used to make first-strand cDNA, primed with a 2:1 mix of oligo-dT and random hexamers. A synthetic immune receptor repertoire was used to gauge amplification bias, and whatever bias remained was removed computationally. Concerning the study's data processing: After raw reads were preprocessed to remove errors, the CDR3 was defined following IMGT conventions as running from the conserved cysteine to phenylalanine. To get clonality, Shannon entropy was normalized by log2 of the number of productive unique TCRs and the result was subtracted from 1. Scalp TCRbeta sequences were cross-referenced with sorted blood CD4 and CD8 repertoires so that the CD4 or CD8 identity of scalp clones could be inferred. Imported from immuneACCESS, the table was reduced by TCRdb to in-frame sequences with V and J called. These copies leave out some clones; in studies compared against another copy, an unresolved V gene accounts for under half, and the cause of the remainder is not known. Clone size and the V and J calls come from that table; the DNA yielded D and trimming. Counted in this sample were a few hundred thousand clones; roughly 66% of them appeared once. The ten largest clonotypes hold 0.95% to 1.5% of the sample.

This clone showed up just once. Its antigen is not yet known. It has no much larger one-base neighbor in the sample; base qualities were not kept. The input for sequencing was CD4+ T cells sorted from blood, taken between weeks 43 and 45, from a patient treated with tofacitinib. The V gene is TRBV7-9 and the J gene is TRBJ2-7; 7 bases in the middle match TRBD1. The source of this sequence is a human donor with alopecia areata. The CDR3: CASSLAGTAISYEQYF. Read as DNA, the sequence is TGTGCCAGCAGCTTAGCGGGGACAGCTATATCCTACGAGCAGTACTTC.